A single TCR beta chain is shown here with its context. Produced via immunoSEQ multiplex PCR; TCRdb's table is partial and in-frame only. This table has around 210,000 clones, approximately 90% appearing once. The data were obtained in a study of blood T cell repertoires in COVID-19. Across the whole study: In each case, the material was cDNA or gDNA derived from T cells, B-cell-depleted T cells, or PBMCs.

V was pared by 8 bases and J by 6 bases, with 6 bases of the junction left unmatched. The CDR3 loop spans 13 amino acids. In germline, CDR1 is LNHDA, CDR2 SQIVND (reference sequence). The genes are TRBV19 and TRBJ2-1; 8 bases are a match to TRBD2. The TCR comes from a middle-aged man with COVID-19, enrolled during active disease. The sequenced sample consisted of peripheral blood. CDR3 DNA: TGTGCCAGTTCCCGGCTAGCGGGCAATGAGCAGTTCTTC. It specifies CASSRLAGNEQFF.